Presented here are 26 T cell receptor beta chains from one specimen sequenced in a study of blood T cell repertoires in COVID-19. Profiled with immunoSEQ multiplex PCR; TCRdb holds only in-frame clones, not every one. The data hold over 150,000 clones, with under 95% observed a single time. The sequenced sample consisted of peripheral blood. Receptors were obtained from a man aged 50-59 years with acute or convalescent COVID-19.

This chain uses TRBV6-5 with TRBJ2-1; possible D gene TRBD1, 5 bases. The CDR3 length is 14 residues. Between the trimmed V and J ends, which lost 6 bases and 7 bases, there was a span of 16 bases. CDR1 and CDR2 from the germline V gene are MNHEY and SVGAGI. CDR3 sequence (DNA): TGTGCCAGCAGCCAAACAGTGGACATAAATGAGCAGTTCTTC. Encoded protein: CASSQTVDINEQFF.

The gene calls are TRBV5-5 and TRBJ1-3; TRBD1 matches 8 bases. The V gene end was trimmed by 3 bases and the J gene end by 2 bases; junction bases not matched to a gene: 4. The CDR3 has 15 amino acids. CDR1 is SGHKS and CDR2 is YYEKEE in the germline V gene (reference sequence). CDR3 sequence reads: CASSWGQDAGNTIYF. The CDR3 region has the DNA TGTGCCAGCAGCTGGGGACAGGACGCTGGAAACACCATATATTTT.

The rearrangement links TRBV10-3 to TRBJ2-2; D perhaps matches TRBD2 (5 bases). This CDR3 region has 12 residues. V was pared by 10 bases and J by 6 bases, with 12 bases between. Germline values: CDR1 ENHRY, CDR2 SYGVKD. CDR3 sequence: CATNPAAGELFF. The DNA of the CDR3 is TGTGCCACCAACCCAGCGGCCGGGGAGCTGTTTTTT.

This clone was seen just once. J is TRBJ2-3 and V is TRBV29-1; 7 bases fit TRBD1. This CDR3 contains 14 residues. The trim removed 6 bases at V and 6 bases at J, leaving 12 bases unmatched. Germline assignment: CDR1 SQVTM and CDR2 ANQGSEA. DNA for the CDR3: TGCAGCGTCCGAAAAGACAGGGTCGCGGATACGCAGTATTTT. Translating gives CSVRKDRVADTQYF.

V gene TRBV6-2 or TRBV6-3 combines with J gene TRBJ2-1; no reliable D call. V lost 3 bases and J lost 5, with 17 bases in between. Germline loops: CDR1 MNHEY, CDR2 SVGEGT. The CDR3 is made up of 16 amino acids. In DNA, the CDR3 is TGTGCCAGCAGTTATCCCCTAACTATATTTAACAATGAGCAGTTCTTC. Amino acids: CASSYPLTIFNNEQFF.

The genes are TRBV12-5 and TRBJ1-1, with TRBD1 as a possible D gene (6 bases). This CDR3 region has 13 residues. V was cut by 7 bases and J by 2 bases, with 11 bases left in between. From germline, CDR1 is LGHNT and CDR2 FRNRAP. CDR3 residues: CASAGVRNTEAFF. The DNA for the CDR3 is TGTGCTAGTGCAGGGGTTAGAAACACTGAAGCTTTCTTT. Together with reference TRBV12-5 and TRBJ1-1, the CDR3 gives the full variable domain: DARVTQTPRHKVTEMGQEVTMRCQPILGHNTVFWYRQTMMQGLELLAYFRNRAPLDDSGMPKDRFSAEMPDATLATLKIQPSEPRDSAVYFCASAGVRNTEAFFGQGTRLTVV.

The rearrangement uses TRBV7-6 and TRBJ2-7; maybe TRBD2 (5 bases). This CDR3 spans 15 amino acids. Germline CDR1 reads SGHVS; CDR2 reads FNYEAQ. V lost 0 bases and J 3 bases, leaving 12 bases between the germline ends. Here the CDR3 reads CASSLAAGPIYEQYV. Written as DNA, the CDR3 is TGTGCCAGCAGCTTAGCGGCGGGCCCCATCTACGAGCAGTACGTC.

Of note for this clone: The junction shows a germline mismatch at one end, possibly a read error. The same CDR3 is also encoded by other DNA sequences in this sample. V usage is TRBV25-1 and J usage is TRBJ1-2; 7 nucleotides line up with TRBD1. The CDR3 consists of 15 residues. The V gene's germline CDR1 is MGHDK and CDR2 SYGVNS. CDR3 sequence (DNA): TGTGCCAGTAGTGAGACAGGGAGGATGAACTATGGCTACACCTTC. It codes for CASSETGRMNYGYTF.

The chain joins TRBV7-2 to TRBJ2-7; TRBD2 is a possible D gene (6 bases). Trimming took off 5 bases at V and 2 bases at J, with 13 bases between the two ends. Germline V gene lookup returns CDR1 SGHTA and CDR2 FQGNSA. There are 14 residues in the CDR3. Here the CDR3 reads CASSPRSGAYEQYV. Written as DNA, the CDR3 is TGTGCCAGCAGCCCAAGATCGGGAGCCTACGAGCAGTACGTC.

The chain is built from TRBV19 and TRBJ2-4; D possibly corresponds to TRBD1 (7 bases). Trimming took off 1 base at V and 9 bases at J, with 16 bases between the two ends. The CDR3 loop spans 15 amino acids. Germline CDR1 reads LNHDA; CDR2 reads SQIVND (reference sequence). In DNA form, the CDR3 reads TGTGCCAGTAGTATAGTCCTGGGGCAGGGGGGCATTCAGTACTTC. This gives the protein CASSIVLGQGGIQYF.

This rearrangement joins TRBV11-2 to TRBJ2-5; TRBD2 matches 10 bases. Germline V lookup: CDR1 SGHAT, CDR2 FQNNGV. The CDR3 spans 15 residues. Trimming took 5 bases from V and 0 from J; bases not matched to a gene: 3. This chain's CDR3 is CASSRTSGYQETQYF. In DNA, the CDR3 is TGTGCCAGCAGCCGGACTAGCGGATACCAAGAGACCCAGTACTTC.

As DNA, the CDR3 is TGTGCCAGCAGCTTAGTATCCACCGGGGAGCTGTTTTTT. It encodes CASSLVSTGELFF. The chain uses TRBV7-2 and TRBJ2-2; no firm D call. The CDR3 has 13 amino acids. V was trimmed by 1 base and J by 4 bases, leaving 4 bases between them. Germline V gene sequence: CDR1 SGHTA, CDR2 FQGNSA. Supplemented by reference TRBV7-2 and TRBJ2-2, the full variable domain reads GAGVSQSPSNKVTEKGKDVELRCDPISGHTALYWYRQSLGQGLEFLIYFQGNSAPDKSGLPSDRFSAERTGGSVSTLTIQRTQQEDSAVYLCASSLVSTGELFFGEGSRLTVL.

CDR3 DNA: TGCGCCAGCAGCTTGTCAGGGGGAAACCAGCCCCAGCATTTT. Protein: CASSLSGGNQPQHF. The chain carries TRBV5-1 and TRBJ1-5; 7 bases fit TRBD1. The V segment lost 1 base and the J segment 7 bases; nucleotides outside the gene matches: 5. The CDR3 has 14 residues. CDR1 is SGHRS, CDR2 YFSETQ, per germline. Full variable domain (missing parts from reference TRBV5-1 and TRBJ1-5): KAGVTQTPRYLIKTRGQQVTLSCSPISGHRSVSWYQQTPGQGLQFLFEYFSETQRNKGNFPGRFSGRQFSNSRSEMNVSTLELGDSALYLCASSLSGGNQPQHFGDGTRLSIL.

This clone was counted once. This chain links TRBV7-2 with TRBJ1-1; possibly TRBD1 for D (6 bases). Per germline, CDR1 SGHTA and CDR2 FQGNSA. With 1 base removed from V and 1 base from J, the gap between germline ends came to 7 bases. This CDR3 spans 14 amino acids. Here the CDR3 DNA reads TGTGCCAGCAGCTTAGAGACAGGGAACACTGAAGCTTTCTTT. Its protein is CASSLETGNTEAFF.

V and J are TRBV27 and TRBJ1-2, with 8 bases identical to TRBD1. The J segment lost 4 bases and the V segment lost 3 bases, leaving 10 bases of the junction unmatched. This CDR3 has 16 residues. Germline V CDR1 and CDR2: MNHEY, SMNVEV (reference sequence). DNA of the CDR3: TGTGCCAGCAGTTTGACGGGGACAGGTCCACCCTATGGCTACACCTTC. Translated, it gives CASSLTGTGPPYGYTF.

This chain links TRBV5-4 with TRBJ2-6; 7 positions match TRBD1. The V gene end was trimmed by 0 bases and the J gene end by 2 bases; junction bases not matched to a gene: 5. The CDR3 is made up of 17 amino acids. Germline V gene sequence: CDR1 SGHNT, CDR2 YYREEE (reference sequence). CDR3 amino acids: CASSLGQGPTGANVLTF. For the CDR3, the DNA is TGTGCCAGCAGCTTGGGACAGGGACCTACTGGGGCCAACGTCCTGACTTTC.

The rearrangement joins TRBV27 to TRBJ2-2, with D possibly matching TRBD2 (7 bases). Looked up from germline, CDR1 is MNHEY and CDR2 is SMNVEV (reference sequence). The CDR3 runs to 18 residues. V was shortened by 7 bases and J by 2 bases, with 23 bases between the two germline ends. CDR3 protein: CASTNRGARGTNTGELFF. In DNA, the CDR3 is TGTGCCAGCACTAACCGGGGGGCGCGGGGGACTAACACCGGGGAGCTGTTTTTT.

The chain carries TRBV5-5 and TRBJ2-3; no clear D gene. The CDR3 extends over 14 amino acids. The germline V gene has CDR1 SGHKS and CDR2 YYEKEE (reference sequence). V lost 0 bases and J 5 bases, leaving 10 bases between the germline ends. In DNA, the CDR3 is TGTGCCAGCAGCTTGGATTGGGCAGGAGATACGCAGTATTTT. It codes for CASSLDWAGDTQYF.

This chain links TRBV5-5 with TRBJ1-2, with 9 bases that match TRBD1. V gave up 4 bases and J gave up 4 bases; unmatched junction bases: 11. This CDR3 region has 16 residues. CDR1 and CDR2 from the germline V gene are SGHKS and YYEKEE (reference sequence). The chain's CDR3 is CASSPGAGQGLYGYTF. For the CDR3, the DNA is TGTGCCAGCAGCCCGGGAGCGGGACAGGGTCTCTATGGCTACACCTTC.

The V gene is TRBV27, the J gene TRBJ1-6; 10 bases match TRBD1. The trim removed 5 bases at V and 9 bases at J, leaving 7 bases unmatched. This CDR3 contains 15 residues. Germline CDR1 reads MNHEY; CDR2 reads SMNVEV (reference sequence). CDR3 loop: CASSTTRDRGSPLHF. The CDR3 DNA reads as TGTGCCAGCAGTACAACCCGGGACAGGGGTTCACCCCTCCACTTT.

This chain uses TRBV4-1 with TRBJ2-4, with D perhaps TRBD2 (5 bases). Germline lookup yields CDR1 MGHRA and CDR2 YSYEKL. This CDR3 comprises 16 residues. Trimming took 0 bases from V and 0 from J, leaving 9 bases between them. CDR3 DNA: TGCGCCAGCAGCCAAGATGCAGGAGGAGCCAAAAACATTCAGTACTTC. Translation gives CASSQDAGGAKNIQYF.

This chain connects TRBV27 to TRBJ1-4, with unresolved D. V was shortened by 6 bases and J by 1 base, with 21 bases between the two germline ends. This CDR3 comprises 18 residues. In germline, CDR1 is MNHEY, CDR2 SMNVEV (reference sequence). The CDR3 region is CASSNFGYSGETNEKLFF. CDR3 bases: TGTGCCAGCAGCAACTTTGGGTATAGCGGGGAAACTAATGAAAAACTGTTTTTT.

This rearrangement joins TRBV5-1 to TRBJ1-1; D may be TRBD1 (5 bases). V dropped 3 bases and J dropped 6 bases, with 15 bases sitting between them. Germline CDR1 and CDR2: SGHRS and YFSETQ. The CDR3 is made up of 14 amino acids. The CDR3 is CASSSGQATSEAFF. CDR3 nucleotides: TGCGCCAGCAGCTCCGGACAAGCTACCTCTGAAGCTTTCTTT.

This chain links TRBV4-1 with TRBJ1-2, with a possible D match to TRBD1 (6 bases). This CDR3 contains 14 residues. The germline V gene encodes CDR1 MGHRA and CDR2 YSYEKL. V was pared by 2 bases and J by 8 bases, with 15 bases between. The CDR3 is CASSQLGAASGYTF. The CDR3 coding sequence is TGCGCCAGCAGCCAATTGGGGGCTGCGTCGGGCTACACCTTC.

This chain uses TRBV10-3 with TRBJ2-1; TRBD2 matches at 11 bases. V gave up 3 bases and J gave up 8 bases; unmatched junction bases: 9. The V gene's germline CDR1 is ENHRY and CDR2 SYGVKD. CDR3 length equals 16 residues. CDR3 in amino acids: CAISDPTSGIKDEQFF. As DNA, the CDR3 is TGTGCCATCAGTGATCCGACTAGCGGGATCAAGGATGAGCAGTTCTTC.

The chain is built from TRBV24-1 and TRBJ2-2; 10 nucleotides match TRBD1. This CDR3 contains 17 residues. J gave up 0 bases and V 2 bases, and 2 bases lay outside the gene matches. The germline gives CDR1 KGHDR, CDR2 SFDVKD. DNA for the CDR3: TGTGCCACCAGTGATTCGACAGGGGGCGCGAACACCGGGGAGCTGTTTTTT. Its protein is CATSDSTGGANTGELFF.